One sample yielded the 29 T cell receptor beta chains listed below, sequenced in a study of T cells in Graves' hyperthyroidism and ophthalmopathy. TCR beta CDR3 region amplification was performed from RNA transcripts. The TCR CDR3 was amplified in a first-round RT-PCR using the HTBI primer set. TCRdb recomputed calls from the multiplex PCR reads with MiXCR, one row per CDR3 protein. The sample has over 350,000 distinct CDR3 sequences; more than 12% are singletons. Specimen: blood. The receptors stem from a man aged 45 to 65 with Graves' ophthalmopathy.

This clonotype came up many times. The V and J genes are TRBV7-9 and TRBJ2-3; 10 bases align to TRBD2. Trimming at V came to 4 bases and at J to 8 bases, leaving 9 bases not matched to a gene. Germline V gives CDR1 SEHNR, CDR2 FQNEAQ (reference sequence). This CDR3 spans 15 amino acids. The CDR3 protein is CASSSEGLAATTQYF. CDR3 coding DNA: TGTGCCAGCAGCTCAGAAGGACTAGCGGCCACTACGCAGTATTTT.

The V gene is TRBV29-1, the J gene TRBJ2-1, with 8 positions matching TRBD1. CDR1 and CDR2 (germline): SQVTM, ANQGSEA. The CDR3 is made up of 16 amino acids. V lost 4 bases, J lost 2 bases, and 10 bases stayed unmatched. The CDR3, as DNA: TGCAGCGTTGCGCTGGACAGGGCCAGGCCCTACAATGAGCAGTTCTTC. Translation: CSVALDRARPYNEQFF.

Regarding this clonotype: This may stem from a read error, because a much larger clone lies one nucleotide away. The chain employs TRBV20-1 and TRBJ2-1; perhaps D is TRBD1 or TRBD2 (5 bases each). This CDR3 has 13 amino acids. Germline assignment: CDR1 DFQATT and CDR2 SNEGSKA (reference sequence). V was trimmed by 3 bases and J by 10 bases, leaving 16 bases between them. As DNA, the CDR3 is TGCAGTGCTAGCCCCGGGACGAATTACGAGCAGTTCTTC. It encodes CSASPGTNYEQFF.

This clonotype has a count of ten or more. The CDR3 nucleotides are TGTGCCAGCAGTGATGTTGGATTGCGCAATCAGCCCCAGCATTTT. Its translation is CASSDVGLRNQPQHF. The chain is built from TRBV2 and TRBJ1-5; D not certain. Trimming left V 3 bases short and J 2 bases short, with 11 bases between. This CDR3 region has 15 residues. Germline-derived CDR1 and CDR2 are SNHLY and FYNNEI. The entire variable domain, with the rest obtained from reference TRBV2 and TRBJ1-5, is as follows: EPEVTQTPSHQVTQMGQEVILRCVPISNHLYFYWYRQILGQKVEFLVSFYNNEISEKSEIFDDQFSVERPDGSNFTLKIRSTKLEDSAMYFCASSDVGLRNQPQHFGDGTRLSIL.

This clonotype was detected many times. This chain connects TRBV24-1 to TRBJ2-7; the match to TRBD1 covers 9 bases. CDR3 length: 13 amino acids. Trimming took 3 bases from V and 7 from J; bases not matched to a gene: 3. Germline CDR1 is KGHDR and CDR2 is SFDVKD. Here the CDR3 reads CATSDQTGGEQYF. CDR3 bases: TGTGCCACCAGTGATCAGACAGGGGGAGAGCAGTACTTC.

This clonotype was observed at least ten times. The chain combines TRBV12-3 or TRBV12-4 with TRBJ2-5; 12 nucleotides match TRBD1. The CDR3 is 18 amino acids. The V and J ends lost 6 bases and 1 base, in that order; junction bases with no gene match: 12. DNA for the CDR3: TGTGCCAGCAGGCTCCACGGGACAGGGGGCGCGATCCAAGAGACCCAGTACTTC. This codes for CASRLHGTGGAIQETQYF.

In its sample, this clonotype was seen a few times. The chain recombines TRBV12-3 or TRBV12-4 with TRBJ1-2; D might be TRBD1 (5 bases). V was shortened by 7 bases and J by 4 bases, with 13 bases between the two germline ends. CDR3 length equals 13 residues. DNA for the CDR3: TGTGCCAGCACCTTGGACGGGACCTATGGCTACACCTTC. Translating it yields CASTLDGTYGYTF.

This clonotype was seen only a few times. This chain joins TRBV20-1 and TRBJ2-6, with 15 bases matching TRBD2. The CDR3 sequence is 17 residues long. Germline assignment: CDR1 DFQATT and CDR2 SNEGSKA (reference sequence). With V trimmed by 5 bases and J by 1 base, 3 bases remained unmatched. CDR3: CSARTSGRGSGANVLTF. The CDR3, as DNA: TGCAGTGCTCGGACTAGCGGGAGGGGGTCTGGGGCCAACGTCCTGACTTTC.

As to this clonotype: This may arise from a read error, as a much more abundant clone is one base away. The chain recombines TRBV6-1 with TRBJ2-1; D tentatively fits TRBD1 or TRBD2 (5 bases each). This CDR3 spans 15 amino acids. The germline V gene has CDR1 MNHNS and CDR2 SASEGT. The CDR3 DNA sequence: TGTGCCAGCAGAATTACCGGGACCCCTAGGGATGAGAAGTTCTTC. It translates to CASRITGTPRDEKFF.

This clonotype has ten or more counts. The rearrangement uses TRBV11-2 and TRBJ2-1; TRBD2 matches at 9 bases. This CDR3 has 16 residues. V lost 0 bases to trimming and J lost 4 bases; unmatched junction nucleotides: 4. Germline CDR1 SGHAT, CDR2 FQNNGV. The CDR3 sequence: CASSLEGLAGYNEQFF. The DNA of the CDR3 is TGTGCCAGCAGCTTAGAGGGACTAGCTGGTTACAATGAGCAGTTCTTC.

V gene TRBV6-1 combines with J gene TRBJ2-2; possible D gene TRBD2, 5 bases. Trimming cost V 5 bases and J 2 bases, with 12 bases left between them. This CDR3 spans 15 amino acids. The germline V gene encodes CDR1 MNHNS and CDR2 SASEGT. For the CDR3, the DNA is TGTGCCAGCAGTTCCCCAGCGGAAAACACCGGGGAGCTGTTTTTT. It yields the protein CASSSPAENTGELFF.

This clonotype was counted a few times. The CDR3 coding sequence is TGCGCCAGCAGCTATAAGGGGGCCGCCTACGAGCAGTACTTC. This encodes CASSYKGAAYEQYF. J is TRBJ2-7 and V is TRBV5-1; 7 nucleotides match TRBD1. This CDR3 is built from 14 residues. V lost 3 bases to trimming and J lost 2 bases; unmatched junction nucleotides: 5. Germline CDR1 SGHRS, CDR2 YFSETQ.

This clonotype was picked up a small number of times. V usage is TRBV10-3 and J usage is TRBJ2-7; D tentatively reads TRBD1 or TRBD2 (5 bases each). Looked up from germline, CDR1 is ENHRY and CDR2 is SYGVKD. Trimming stripped 6 bases from V and 7 bases from J, with 22 bases between. This CDR3 region has 15 residues. Here the CDR3 reads CAISRDGDREREQYF. Here the CDR3 DNA reads TGTGCCATCAGCCGGGACGGTGACAGAGAGAGGGAGCAGTACTTC.

Concerning this clonotype: With a much larger clone just one base away, this may be a read error. CDR3 sequence reads: CASSAASVDGQYF. The CDR3 DNA follows: TGCGCCAGCAGCGCGGCCAGTGTGGACGGGCAGTACTTC. The genes are TRBV5-1 and TRBJ2-7; unclear D gene. V was clipped by 4 bases and J by 9 bases, with 17 bases between them. Germline V CDR1 and CDR2: SGHRS, YFSETQ. The CDR3 extends over 13 amino acids.

This clonotype has a count of ten or more. This chain joins TRBV12-3 or TRBV12-4 and TRBJ2-5, with D unresolved. This CDR3 comprises 15 residues. V lost 2 bases and J lost 0, with 10 bases in between. The CDR3 spells CASSLRGRYQETQYF. In nucleotides, the CDR3 is TGTGCCAGCAGTTTACGTGGCCGTTACCAAGAGACCCAGTACTTC.

This clonotype was seen a handful of times. The chain uses TRBV12-3 or TRBV12-4 and TRBJ2-2, with 7 bases aligning to TRBD2. The CDR3 totals 17 residues. V lost 6 bases, J lost 0 bases, and 10 bases stayed unmatched. Written as DNA, the CDR3 is TGTGCCAGCAGCTATTCCCGACTAGCTGCGAACACCGGGGAGCTGTTTTTT. Amino acids: CASSYSRLAANTGELFF.

This clonotype has at least ten counts. V is TRBV3-1 and J is TRBJ2-7; D is unclear. CDR3 size: 13 residues. Germline CDR1 and CDR2: LGHDT and YNNKEL (reference sequence). Trimming removed 2 bases at V and 6 bases at J, with 11 bases between. The CDR3 region is CASSQSRRSEQYF. CDR3 sequence (DNA): TGTGCCAGCAGCCAATCGAGAAGATCCGAGCAGTACTTC.

This clonotype was counted many times. As DNA, the CDR3 is TGTGCCAGCACCTGGACTGTCTCCTACAATGAGCAGTTCTTC. It encodes CASTWTVSYNEQFF. This sequence joins TRBV12-3 or TRBV12-4 and TRBJ2-1, with D possibly TRBD2 on 5 matching bases. The CDR3 consists of 14 residues. The V and J ends lost 7 bases and 0 bases respectively, with 10 bases between them.

This clonotype was recorded at least ten times. The chain joins TRBV7-6 to TRBJ1-5; maybe TRBD1 (5 bases). Germline V lookup: CDR1 SGHVS, CDR2 FNYEAQ. V was cut by 1 base and J by 4 bases, with 14 bases left in between. This CDR3 is built from 16 residues. CDR3 coding DNA: TGTGCCAGCAGCTTAGTATCGGGGACGAGAAATCAGCCCCAGCATTTT. This sequence encodes CASSLVSGTRNQPQHF.

A word on this clonotype: This sequence may be a read error, since a much larger clone differs from it by one base. The chain carries TRBV5-1 and TRBJ2-6; weak D call: TRBD1 (5 bases). The CDR3 spans 15 residues. Germline V gives CDR1 SGHRS, CDR2 YFSETQ. For the CDR3, the DNA is TGCGCCAGCAGCTTGCCTCAGACTGGGGCCAACGTCCTGGCTTTC. Translating it yields CASSLPQTGANVLAF.

Ten or more counts support this clonotype. The V gene is TRBV2, the J gene TRBJ1-3; 7 nucleotides match TRBD1. The CDR3 covers 15 residues. The ends lost 6 bases at V and 4 bases at J; junction bases unmatched: 9. Germline V gene sequence: CDR1 SNHLY, CDR2 FYNNEI. The CDR3 bases are TGTGCCAGCAGGGGTGACAGGGCGGGCGGAAACACCATATATTTT. It is translated as CASRGDRAGGNTIYF.

In this sample, this clonotype turned up many times. V usage is TRBV2 and J usage is TRBJ2-7, with D unclear. This CDR3 has 14 amino acids. V was clipped by 1 base and J by 3 bases, with 10 bases between them. The V gene's germline CDR1 is SNHLY and CDR2 FYNNEI. CDR3 sequence reads: CASSEGRFLYEQYF. Here the CDR3 DNA reads TGTGCCAGCAGTGAAGGACGGTTCCTCTACGAGCAGTACTTC.

The chain combines TRBV29-1 with TRBJ2-4; 10 bases align to TRBD2. Per the germline V gene, CDR1 is SQVTM and CDR2 is ANQGSEA. The CDR3 covers 16 residues. V lost 6 bases, J lost 1 base, and 9 bases stayed unmatched. The CDR3, as DNA: TGCAGCGTCGGGGCTAGCGGGAGAGAGGCCAAAAACATTCAGTACTTC. Translation gives CSVGASGREAKNIQYF.

This clonotype was seen at least ten times. The chain has TRBV18 and TRBJ1-3, with 8 bases that match TRBD1. Trimming took 5 bases from V and 4 from J; bases not matched to a gene: 7. The germline CDR1 and CDR2 sequences are KGHSH and LQKENI. The CDR3 extends over 15 amino acids. The chain's CDR3 is CASSTDRARGNTIYF. The CDR3 DNA is TGTGCCAGCTCAACGGACAGGGCGAGAGGAAACACCATATATTTT.

The CDR3 reads CASGNQGAIRQETQYF. The CDR3 DNA reads as TGTGCCAGTGGCAACCAGGGGGCGATAAGGCAAGAGACCCAGTACTTC. V usage is TRBV19 and J usage is TRBJ2-5; 8 bases are shared with TRBD1. After removal of 8 bases from V and 2 bases from J, the junction contained 13 bases not matched to a gene. The CDR3 covers 16 residues. The germline CDR1 and CDR2 sequences are LNHDA and SQIVND (reference sequence).

This clonotype was observed a handful of times. The chain couples TRBV24-1 to TRBJ2-1, with D uncertain. The CDR3 covers 14 residues. The germline V and J ends were trimmed by 1 base and 8 bases, with 11 bases remaining between them. The germline CDR1 and CDR2 sequences are KGHDR and SFDVKD. CDR3 protein: CATSDFVGSDEQFF. CDR3 coding DNA: TGTGCCACCAGTGATTTCGTCGGCTCGGATGAGCAGTTCTTC.

This clonotype has ten or more counts. This chain connects TRBV20-1 to TRBJ2-1; 9 positions agree with TRBD2. The CDR3 has 16 residues. CDR1 and CDR2 (germline): DFQATT, SNEGSKA (reference sequence). V lost 3 bases, J lost 2 bases, and 8 bases stayed unmatched. The CDR3 here is CSASSRLAGTYNEQFF. The DNA of the CDR3 is TGCAGTGCTAGTAGTAGGCTAGCGGGAACCTACAATGAGCAGTTCTTC.

The sample holds a few counts of this clonotype. The CDR3 DNA follows: TGCGCCAGCAGCCCCCAGGGGTGGACAGATACGCAGTATTTT. Amino acid sequence: CASSPQGWTDTQYF. The J gene is TRBJ2-3, the V gene TRBV4-1; tentatively, D is TRBD1 (6 bases). With 4 bases removed from V and 3 bases from J, the gap between germline ends came to 11 bases. The CDR3 runs 14 residues. CDR1 MGHRA and CDR2 YSYEKL come from the germline V gene.

This clonotype showed up many times. The CDR3 here is CASIRSDQTASARGYYNEQFF. In DNA form, the CDR3 reads TGTGCCAGCATCCGTAGCGACCAAACGGCCTCAGCGAGGGGGTACTACAATGAGCAGTTCTTC. The chain is built from TRBV7-8 and TRBJ2-1; a possible D gene is TRBD1 (6 bases). The length of the CDR3 is 21 residues. Trimming took 7 bases from V and 3 from J, leaving 34 bases between them. Germline V gene data show CDR1 as SGHVS and CDR2 as FQNEAQ.